This is a list of T cell receptor beta chains from one sample in a study of blood T cell repertoires in COVID-19. Sequencing used immunoSEQ multiplex PCR; TCRdb keeps in-frame clones, though not all of them. Among around 220,000 clones listed, roughly 90% were seen once. The sequenced material came from peripheral blood. These receptors were obtained from a woman aged 40 to 50 who had recovered from COVID-19. Each CDR3 is given with its conserved first and last residue. D genes are given only for firm matches. Clone size appears in some rows only: once, few, many, or a class for an expanded clone.

>TRBD1|NA|TRBV6-5|TRBJ2-7
CASRLEDRGPYEQYF
TGTGCCAGCAGGCTGGAGGACAGGGGGCCCTACGAGCAGTACTTC
>TRBD2|NA|TRBV3-1/TRBV3-2|TRBJ2-2
CASSQRTSGGTGELFF
TGTGCCAGCAGCCAGCGGACTAGCGGGGGGACCGGGGAGCTGTTTTTT
>TRBD2|NA|TRBV4-1|TRBJ2-3
CASSQRLAGLTDTQYF
TGCGCCAGCAGCCAAAGACTAGCGGGGCTCACAGATACGCAGTATTTT
>NA|NA|TRBV7-9|TRBJ2-2
CASSPGQLNTGELFF
TGTGCCAGCAGCCCAGGACAGTTGAACACCGGGGAGCTGTTTTTT
>TRBD2|once|TRBV10-3|TRBJ2-1
CAISESAASGFNEQFF
TGTGCCATCAGTGAGTCGGCGGCTAGCGGATTCAATGAGCAGTTCTTC
>NA|NA|TRBV4-2|TRBJ2-7
CASSQEGGGSSYEQYF
TGTGCCAGCAGCCAAGAGGGTGGGGGCAGCTCCTACGAGCAGTACTTC
>TRBD2|NA|TRBV7-2|TRBJ2-2
CASRQTSGGSTGELFF
TGTGCCAGCAGACAGACTAGCGGGGGAAGCACCGGGGAGCTGTTTTTT
>TRBD1|NA|TRBV7-2|TRBJ1-2
CASSHGQGAAEPYGYTF
TGTGCCAGCAGCCACGGGCAGGGGGCAGCGGAACCATATGGCTACACCTTC
>TRBD2|NA|TRBV10-3|TRBJ2-2
CAISRLTGGDGGELFF
TGTGCCATCAGTAGATTGACCGGGGGGGATGGCGGGGAGCTGTTTTTT
>TRBD1|NA|TRBV4-1|TRBJ1-4
CASRPTGQGYEKLFF
TGCGCCAGCCGTCCAACCGGACAGGGGTATGAAAAACTGTTTTTT
>NA|NA|TRBV28|TRBJ2-7
CASRNREAGRYEQYF
TGTGCCAGCAGGAACAGAGAGGCAGGGAGGTACGAGCAGTACTTC
>NA|NA|TRBV30|TRBJ1-4
CACSRGSGEKLFF
TGTGCCTGTTCTCGGGGATCGGGTGAAAAACTGTTTTTT
>TRBD1|NA|TRBV30|TRBJ1-2
CAWSPDRGNYGYTF
TGTGCCTGGAGCCCGGACAGGGGTAACTATGGCTACACCTTC
>NA|NA|TRBV9|TRBJ1-6
CASSVTGHSSYNSPLHF
TGTGCCAGCAGCGTTACAGGGCATAGCTCCTATAATTCACCCCTCCACTTT
>NA|NA|TRBV19|TRBJ1-2
CASTPGGLGGGLYGYTF
TGTGCCAGTACCCCCGGGGGTCTCGGCGGGGGCCTCTATGGCTACACCTTC
>NA|NA|TRBV2|TRBJ1-2
CASSVLEYGYTF
TGTGCCAGCAGTGTACTGGAGTATGGCTACACCTTC
>NA|NA|TRBV9|TRBJ2-3
CASSPAPAGITDTQYF
TGTGCCAGCAGCCCCGCCCCAGCGGGTATCACAGATACGCAGTATTTT